This T cell receptor beta chain was recorded in a study of T cells after yellow fever vaccination. Study observations and caveats: Bulk-population clonotypes that are abundant could appear as contaminants in FACS-sorted repertoires.

TCRdb recomputed calls from the 5' RACE reads with MiXCR, one row per CDR3 protein. Of about 52,000 distinct CDR3 sequences listed, more than 6.5% are singletons. Germline lookup yields CDR1 SGHKS and CDR2 YYEKEE (reference sequence). CDR3 length: 15 amino acids. The V end was cut by 7 bases, the J end by 5 bases, with 21 bases between. This sequence joins TRBV5-5 and TRBJ1-1, with D unclear. This receptor was identified in a man between 18 and 29 years old who received the YFV17D yellow fever vaccine. Sequencing used CD8+ T cells not binding an NS4B(214-222) dextramer, sorted from PBMCs, obtained 45 days after the first yellow fever vaccination. CDR3 region: CASGSPVAVYTEAFF. The CDR3 DNA reads as TGTGCCAGCGGGTCCCCAGTCGCAGTTTATACTGAAGCTTTCTTT. Variable domain in full (rest from reference TRBV5-5 and TRBJ1-1): DAGVTQSPTHLIKTRGQQVTLRCSPISGHKSVSWYQQVLGQGPQFIFQYYEKEERGRGNFPDRFSARQFPNYSSELNVNALLLGDSALYLCASGSPVAVYTEAFFGQGTRLTVV.